The rows below give T cell receptor beta chains drawn from one sample of a study of T cells after yellow fever vaccination. One entry per CDR3 protein, called by TCRdb with MiXCR from the 5' RACE reads. The sample has approximately 300,000 distinct CDR3 sequences; about 10% are singletons. Sequencing used CD4+ T cells sorted from PBMCs, obtained 45 days after the yellow fever booster vaccination. The receptors shown here come from a man between 18 and 29 years old who received the YFV17D yellow fever vaccine. Both conserved end residues are part of each CDR3. D genes are given only for firm matches. Clone size is given for some rows only: seen once, a few or many times, or a class if the clone is expanded.

d_call	v_call	j_call	clone_size	cdr3_aa	cdr3_nt
TRBD1	TRBV6-1	TRBJ1-5	NA	CASSTGTGGITSNQPQHF	TGTGCCAGCAGTACCGGGACAGGCGGGATTACAAGCAATCAGCCCCAGCATTTT
TRBD2	TRBV11-1	TRBJ2-7	few	CASSLNGGAAYEQYF	TGTGCCAGCAGCTTGAACGGGGGGGCAGCCTACGAGCAGTACTTC
TRBD2	TRBV6-6	TRBJ2-5	many	CASSYSRLAGTQYF	TGTGCCAGCAGTTACTCGAGACTAGCGGGGACCCAGTACTTC
NA	TRBV29-1	TRBJ1-5	NA	CSAGLGKAQPQHF	TGCAGCGCCGGACTGGGCAAGGCTCAGCCCCAGCATTTT
NA	TRBV5-1	TRBJ2-3	few	CASSTQGISDTQYF	TGCGCCAGCAGCACGCAGGGTATTTCAGATACGCAGTATTTT
NA	TRBV19	TRBJ2-2	NA	CASSIQGEYTGELFF	TGTGCCAGTAGTATACAAGGGGAATACACCGGGGAGCTGTTTTTT
NA	TRBV14	TRBJ2-3	NA	CASSPGITQYF	TGTGCCAGCAGCCCCGGGATTACGCAGTATTTT
TRBD2	TRBV12-3/TRBV12-4	TRBJ2-2	NA	CASSLALSSGTRYTGELFF	TGTGCCAGCAGTTTAGCGCTCTCCTCCGGGACTAGATACACCGGGGAGCTGTTTTTT
NA	TRBV18	TRBJ2-5	few	CASSPQWAEGETQYF	TGTGCCAGCTCACCACAGTGGGCCGAGGGGGAGACCCAGTACTTC
NA	TRBV5-1	TRBJ1-4	few	CASSHPGNEKLFF	TGCGCCAGCAGCCACCCGGGAAATGAAAAACTGTTTTTT
NA	TRBV6-5	TRBJ1-6	few	CASGMDTTPASPLHF	TGTGCCAGCGGGATGGACACAACACCCGCATCACCCCTCCACTTT